The clone carrying this T cell receptor beta chain turned up a few times. Its antigen is unidentified. Time point noted: after neoadjuvant nivolumab, at surgical resection. Using immunoSEQ multiplex PCR, the repertoire was profiled, and TCRdb retains in-frame clones only, with some absent. This sample has roughly 23,000 clones, with 40% to 55% found just once. Between the trimmed V and J ends, which lost 0 bases and 6 bases, there was a span of 12 bases. The V gene's germline CDR1 is MNHEY and CDR2 SVGAGI. The length of the CDR3 is 15 residues. This specimen belongs to a study of neoadjuvant anti-PD-1 for oral cavity cancer. Study-wide context: Non-progressing patients received a fourth nivolumab dose near day 43, then surgery on days 50-56. Study-level findings and limits: Greater tumor shrinkage accompanied bigger post-treatment sizes of preexisting clones.

This sequence was found in a person between 40 and 79 years old with oral cavity squamous cell carcinoma. J is TRBJ1-5 and V is TRBV6-5; D may be TRBD1 (5 bases). The source was tumor tissue, collected after nivolumab (anti-PD-1) treatment. Written as DNA, the CDR3 is TGTGCCAGCAGTTACTCGACCAGGGTTCGTCAGCCCCAGCATTTT. Encoded protein: CASSYSTRVRQPQHF.